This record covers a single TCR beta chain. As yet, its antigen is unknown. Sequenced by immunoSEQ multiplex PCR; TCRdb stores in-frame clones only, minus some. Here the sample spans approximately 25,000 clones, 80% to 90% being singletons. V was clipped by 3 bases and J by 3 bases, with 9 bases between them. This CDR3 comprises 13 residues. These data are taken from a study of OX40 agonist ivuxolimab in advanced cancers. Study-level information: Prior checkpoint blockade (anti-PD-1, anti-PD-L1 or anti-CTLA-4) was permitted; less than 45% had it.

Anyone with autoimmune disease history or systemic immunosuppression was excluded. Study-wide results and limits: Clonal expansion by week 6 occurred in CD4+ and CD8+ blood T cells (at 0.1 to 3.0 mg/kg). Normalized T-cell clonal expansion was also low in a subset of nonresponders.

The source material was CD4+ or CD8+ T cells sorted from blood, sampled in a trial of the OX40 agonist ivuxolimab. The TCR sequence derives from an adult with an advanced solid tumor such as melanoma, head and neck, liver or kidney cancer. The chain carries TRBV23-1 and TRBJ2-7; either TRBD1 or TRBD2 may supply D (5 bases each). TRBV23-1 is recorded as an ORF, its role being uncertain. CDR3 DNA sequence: TGCGCCAGCAGTCACTTTGGGGGCTACGAGCAGTACTTC. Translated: CASSHFGGYEQYF.